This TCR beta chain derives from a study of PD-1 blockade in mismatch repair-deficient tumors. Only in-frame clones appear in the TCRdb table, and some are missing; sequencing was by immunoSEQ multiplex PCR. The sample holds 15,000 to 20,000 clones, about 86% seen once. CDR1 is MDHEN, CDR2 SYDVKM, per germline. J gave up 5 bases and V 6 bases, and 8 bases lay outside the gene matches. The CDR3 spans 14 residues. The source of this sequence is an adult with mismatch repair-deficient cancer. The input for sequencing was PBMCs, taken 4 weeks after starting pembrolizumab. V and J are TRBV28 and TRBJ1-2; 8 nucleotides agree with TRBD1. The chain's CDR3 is CASSSGGGSYGYTF. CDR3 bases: TGTGCCAGCAGCTCAGGGGGCGGAAGTTATGGCTACACCTTC.